The 9 T cell receptor beta chains listed next were all sequenced from one sample in a study of cytomegalovirus exposure and HLA in healthy donors. Amplification used 60 Vbeta primers and 13 Jbeta primers. TCRdb's copy holds only in-frame clones and misses some; the assay was immunoSEQ multiplex PCR. The data hold around 140,000 clones, with approximately 60% observed a single time. Sequences were obtained from PBMCs. Source of these receptors: a middle-aged woman in good health and CMV-seronegative.

The chain links TRBV19 to TRBJ1-2; tentatively, D is TRBD1 (5 bases). Trimming took off 5 bases at V and 4 bases at J, with 23 bases between the two ends. This CDR3 has 17 residues. Germline values: CDR1 LNHDA, CDR2 SQIVND (reference sequence). The CDR3 DNA follows: TGTGCCAGTAGTCCCTCGGGCCTGGAGGGACTGGTCTATGGCTACACCTTC. It encodes CASSPSGLEGLVYGYTF.

This chain uses TRBV4-2 with TRBJ2-4; possibly TRBD2 for D (5 bases). CDR3 size: 15 residues. Deletions cut 1 base from V and 6 bases from J, with 13 bases between. CDR1 LGHNA and CDR2 YNFKEQ come from the germline V gene. This chain's CDR3 is CASSQVGVGLNIQYF. CDR3 DNA sequence: TGTGCCAGCAGCCAAGTCGGGGTGGGGTTAAACATTCAGTACTTC.

This clone was detected once. CDR3 sequence (DNA): TGTGCCAGCTCACCACTCCTTGGGGCAGGGGGCACTGAAGCTTTCTTT. It encodes CASSPLLGAGGTEAFF. The chain has TRBV18 and TRBJ1-1, with TRBD1 matching over 7 bases. The CDR3 spans 16 residues. V was clipped by 1 base and J by 4 bases; unmatched bases: 9. Germline CDR1 reads KGHSH; CDR2 reads LQKENI. Full variable domain (outside the CDR3, taken from reference TRBV18 and TRBJ1-1): NAGVMQNPRHLVRRRGQEARLRCSPMKGHSHVYWYRQLPEEGLKFMVYLQKENIIDESGMPKERFSAEFPKEGPSILRIQQVVRGDSAAYFCASSPLLGAGGTEAFFGQGTRLTVV.

The gene calls are TRBV6-6 and TRBJ2-2; D possibly corresponds to TRBD1 (6 bases). CDR3 length equals 15 residues. The germline V gene encodes CDR1 MNHNY and CDR2 SVGAGI (reference sequence). V dropped 3 bases and J dropped 3 bases, with 11 bases sitting between them. CDR3 sequence (DNA): TGTGCCAGCAGTTATGGCAACAGGGACACCGGGGAGCTGTTTTTT. Translation gives CASSYGNRDTGELFF.

V usage is TRBV19 and J usage is TRBJ1-1; D is unresolved. The CDR3 has 12 residues. From germline, CDR1 is LNHDA and CDR2 SQIVND (reference sequence). V gave up 2 bases and J gave up 3 bases, with 4 bases separating them. The CDR3 sequence: CASSITDTEAFF. The CDR3 coding sequence is TGTGCCAGTAGTATAACGGACACTGAAGCTTTCTTT.

The chain couples TRBV7-2 to TRBJ1-4; possibly TRBD1 for D (5 bases). CDR1 SGHTA and CDR2 FQGNSA come from the germline V gene. Trimming took off 6 bases at V and 7 bases at J, with 12 bases between the two ends. This CDR3 contains 13 residues. CDR3 DNA sequence: TGTGCCAGCAGTTCCCAGGGAGGTGAAAAACTGTTTTTT. It translates to CASSSQGGEKLFF.

The chain couples TRBV7-2 to TRBJ1-6; D might be TRBD1 (6 bases). CDR1 and CDR2 (germline): SGHTA, FQGNSA. This CDR3 is built from 12 residues. With 4 bases removed from V and 11 bases from J, the gap between germline ends came to 9 bases. CDR3: CASSSGHTPLHF. The CDR3 DNA sequence: TGTGCCAGCAGCTCGGGACATACACCCCTCCACTTT.

A few counts support this clone. The V call is TRBV21-1, the J call TRBJ1-1. TRBV21-1 represents a pseudogene. The CDR3 extends over 15 amino acids. DNA for the CDR3: TGTGCCAGCAGCAGCGGGGGCAGGGGAAGAACTGAAGCTTTCTTT. The encoded protein is CASSSGGRGRTEAFF.

The V and J genes are TRBV5-4 and TRBJ2-3; 14 nucleotides line up with TRBD2. V shed 4 bases, J shed 3 bases, and the junction held 10 bases outside the gene matches. The CDR3 sequence is 18 residues long. Germline V gene sequence: CDR1 SGHNT, CDR2 YYREEE (reference sequence). The DNA of the CDR3 is TGTGCCAGCAGCACCGGACTAGCGGGGGGCCGGGTGACAGATACGCAGTATTTT. Protein product: CASSTGLAGGRVTDTQYF.